The 16 T cell receptor beta chains reported below all come from one sample, sequenced in a study of cytomegalovirus exposure and HLA in healthy donors. It was with 60 Vbeta and 13 Jbeta primers that the PCR ran. Some clones are missing from TCRdb's copy, which holds only in-frame ones; the method was immunoSEQ multiplex PCR. The sample carries around 150,000 clones, roughly three quarters recorded once. Sequencing was carried out using PBMCs. These TCRs come from a man aged 25 to 45 in good health and CMV-seronegative.

V usage is TRBV7-9 and J usage is TRBJ1-2, with D perhaps TRBD1 (6 bases). Germline assignment: CDR1 SEHNR and CDR2 FQNEAQ (reference sequence). With 6 bases removed from V and 3 bases from J, the gap between germline ends came to 17 bases. The CDR3 sequence is 15 residues long. CDR3 coding DNA: TGTGCCAGCAGGGTCGATGGGGGGGCACACTATGGCTACACCTTC. Translated, it gives CASRVDGGAHYGYTF.

The V and J genes are TRBV5-4 and TRBJ2-7; the match to TRBD2 covers 9 bases. This CDR3 has 15 residues. Germline trimming cut 4 bases from V and 0 bases from J; bases unmatched to any gene: 5. Germline V gene sequence: CDR1 SGHNT, CDR2 YYREEE (reference sequence). The CDR3: CASSAGLAFSYEQYF. CDR3 sequence (DNA): TGTGCCAGCAGCGCGGGACTAGCCTTCTCCTACGAGCAGTACTTC.

The chain is built from TRBV30 and TRBJ2-1; no clear D gene. Trimming cost V 4 bases and J 8 bases, with 12 bases left between them. The germline gives CDR1 GTSNPN, CDR2 SVGIG (reference sequence). The CDR3 loop spans 12 amino acids. As DNA, the CDR3 is TGTGCCTGGACTCCCAGTGTTCATGAGCAGTTCTTC. Protein: CAWTPSVHEQFF.

This sequence joins TRBV4-1 and TRBJ2-7; D is possibly TRBD1 (6 bases). The CDR3 covers 17 residues. Trimming stripped 0 bases from V and 0 bases from J, with 15 bases between. Looked up from germline, CDR1 is MGHRA and CDR2 is YSYEKL. The CDR3 DNA reads TGCGCCAGCAGCCAAGATGAATCGCAGGGGAGCTCCTACGAGCAGTACTTC. Its translation is CASSQDESQGSSYEQYF.

This clone was seen once. The chain is built from TRBV9 and TRBJ1-3; D ambiguous. The CDR3 runs to 16 residues. CDR1 is SGDLS, CDR2 YYNGEE, per germline. Trimming removed 0 bases from V and 3 bases from J, with 13 bases in between. CDR3 sequence: CASSVAGPSYGNTIYF. The CDR3 region has the DNA TGTGCCAGCAGCGTAGCAGGCCCGAGTTATGGAAACACCATATATTTT.

The chain joins TRBV9 to TRBJ2-5; 9 positions match TRBD2. CDR3 size: 17 residues. CDR1 and CDR2 (germline): SGDLS, YYNGEE. The V gene end was trimmed by 4 bases and the J gene end by 5 bases; junction bases not matched to a gene: 15. CDR3 protein: CASSSGASGTTGETQYF. The CDR3 nucleotides read TGTGCCAGCAGCTCCGGGGCTAGCGGGACTACGGGGGAGACCCAGTACTTC.

The chain couples TRBV2 to TRBJ2-5; TRBD1 is a possible D gene (5 bases). Trimming removed 3 bases from V and 5 bases from J, with 13 bases in between. Germline loops: CDR1 SNHLY, CDR2 FYNNEI. The CDR3 runs 14 residues. CDR3 residues: CASSDLGAKETQYF. DNA for the CDR3: TGTGCCAGCAGTGATCTTGGGGCAAAGGAGACCCAGTACTTC.

This clone occurred a few times. The chain is built from TRBV6-5 and TRBJ1-4, with D maybe TRBD1 (5 bases). CDR1 and CDR2 from the germline V gene are MNHEY and SVGAGI. V was pared by 5 bases and J by 0 bases, with 10 bases between. The CDR3 runs to 15 residues. CDR3 sequence reads: CASSLWTSTNEKLFF. The CDR3 DNA is TGTGCCAGCAGTCTATGGACATCAACTAATGAAAAACTGTTTTTT.

This chain uses TRBV28 with TRBJ2-7, with 8 bases lining up with TRBD1. This CDR3 spans 14 amino acids. The V segment lost 5 bases and the J segment 2 bases; nucleotides outside the gene matches: 5. Looked up from germline, CDR1 is MDHEN and CDR2 is SYDVKM. DNA for the CDR3: TGTGCCAGCAGTACCGGACAGGGTCCCTACGAGCAGTACTTC. Translating gives CASSTGQGPYEQYF.

The chain is built from TRBV4-1 and TRBJ1-2, with D possibly being TRBD1 (6 bases). The CDR3 is made up of 17 amino acids. Trimming shortened V by 3 bases and J by 0 bases, and 17 bases separated the two germline ends. Germline CDR1 and CDR2: MGHRA and YSYEKL. The CDR3 coding sequence is TGCGCCAGCAGCCACCAAATCCGACAGGACGCTAACTATGGCTACACCTTC. Residues: CASSHQIRQDANYGYTF.

The chain carries TRBV5-1 and TRBJ1-2; TRBD1 matches 7 bases. The CDR3 spans 14 residues. Trimming at V came to 3 bases and at J to 1 base, leaving 3 bases not matched to a gene. Germline lookup yields CDR1 SGHRS and CDR2 YFSETQ. CDR3 in amino acids: CASSSGQLNYGYTF. The CDR3 DNA follows: TGCGCCAGCAGCTCGGGACAGCTTAACTATGGCTACACCTTC.

This sequence joins TRBV15 and TRBJ2-7, with 9 nucleotides matching TRBD2. The CDR3 covers 13 residues. V lost 7 bases to trimming and J lost 5 bases; unmatched junction nucleotides: 6. The germline V gene encodes CDR1 LNHNV and CDR2 YYDKDF (reference sequence). CDR3 in amino acids: CATKASGINEQYF. CDR3 nucleotide sequence: TGTGCCACCAAGGCTAGCGGGATCAACGAGCAGTACTTC.

V usage is TRBV11-2 and J usage is TRBJ1-1; a possible D gene is TRBD1 (5 bases). Trimming cost V 4 bases and J 4 bases, with 13 bases left between them. From germline, CDR1 is SGHAT and CDR2 FQNNGV. This CDR3 region has 14 residues. DNA of the CDR3: TGTGCCAGCAGCTCCTCAGCGACAGCCACTGAAGCTTTCTTT. This translates into CASSSSATATEAFF.

For this clone: A junction boundary mismatches the germline segment, possibly from a read error. The chain employs TRBV7-3 and TRBJ2-5; TRBD1 agrees at 10 bases. Germline assignment: CDR1 SGHTA and CDR2 FQGTGA. The CDR3 is 15 residues long. CDR3 DNA: TGTGCCAGCAGCATAACCGGACAGGGGGGGGAGACCCAGTACTTC. Residues: CASSITGQGGETQYF.

This clone was found once. The chain links TRBV27 to TRBJ1-2, with 8 bases identical to TRBD1. The CDR3 covers 15 residues. Germline lookup yields CDR1 MNHEY and CDR2 SMNVEV (reference sequence). V gave up 2 bases and J gave up 0 bases; unmatched junction bases: 2. The CDR3 sequence is CASSLQGAPNYGYTF. As DNA, the CDR3 is TGTGCCAGCAGTTTACAGGGGGCGCCTAACTATGGCTACACCTTC.

This clone has only one observation. DNA of the CDR3: TGCGCCAGCAGTGAGGTGGGGACTAGCGTCCATGAGCAGTTCTTC. This codes for CASSEVGTSVHEQFF. The chain couples TRBV10-2 to TRBJ2-1; TRBD2 aligns across 10 bases. The CDR3 sequence is 15 residues long. Trimming removed 2 bases from V and 8 bases from J; junction bases left unmatched: 6. Germline V lookup: CDR1 WSHSY, CDR2 SAAADI.